This passage covers 14 T cell receptor beta chains from one sample sequenced in a study of Ad26.COV2.S vaccination and SARS-CoV-2 variants. As to treatment: about 20 received Ad26.COV2.S at low or high dose, single or two shots; a few received placebo; per-sample allocation not given. Collection of the samples took place on day 63 after the first injection of vaccine or placebo. Only in-frame clones appear in the TCRdb table, and some are missing; sequencing was by immunoSEQ multiplex PCR. Of about 420,000 clones listed, 85% to 90% are singletons. Sequenced here: peripheral blood, sampled in a trial of Ad26.COV2.S vaccine versus placebo. The receptors come from a person between 18 and 59 years old who received the Ad26.COV2.S COVID-19 vaccine or a placebo.

The chain carries TRBV7-9 and TRBJ2-5; 8 bases agree with TRBD2. The CDR3 contains 15 residues. The V gene's germline CDR1 is SEHNR and CDR2 FQNEAQ (reference sequence). Trimming cost V 4 bases and J 5 bases; bases outside gene matches: 9. CDR3: CASSSRHGGVETQYF. The DNA of the CDR3 is TGTGCCAGCAGCTCCCGACACGGGGGGGTGGAGACCCAGTACTTC.

CDR3 in DNA: TGTGCCAGCAGCGCCGCGGGAGGGAGGTCCTACGAGCAGTACTTC. It is translated as CASSAAGGRSYEQYF. V gene TRBV9 combines with J gene TRBJ2-7, with 9 nucleotides matching TRBD2. The CDR3 is made up of 15 amino acids. The V segment lost 3 bases and the J segment 1 base; nucleotides outside the gene matches: 5. Per germline, CDR1 SGDLS and CDR2 YYNGEE.

This chain uses TRBV19 with TRBJ2-7; TRBD1 matches at 7 bases. The CDR3 runs 14 residues. Germline V gene sequence: CDR1 LNHDA, CDR2 SQIVND (reference sequence). The J segment lost 2 bases and the V segment lost 4 bases, leaving 5 bases of the junction unmatched. The CDR3: CASSTGTGAYEQYF. As DNA, the CDR3 is TGTGCCAGTAGTACCGGAACAGGGGCCTACGAGCAGTACTTC.

This clone was observed once. V and J are TRBV19 and TRBJ1-5; D uncertain. Germline values: CDR1 LNHDA, CDR2 SQIVND (reference sequence). Deletions cut 7 bases from V and 3 bases from J, with 10 bases between. The CDR3 has 13 amino acids. Here the CDR3 reads CASTPTTNQPQHF. The CDR3, as DNA: TGTGCCAGTACCCCGACGACCAATCAGCCCCAGCATTTT.

This chain uses TRBV28 with TRBJ2-3; TRBD1 matches 7 bases. The CDR3 is 14 residues long. V lost 7 bases and J lost 5; bases outside the gene matches: 9. Germline CDR1 is MDHEN and CDR2 is SYDVKM. CDR3 amino acids: CASTRGSSVDTQYF. Here the CDR3 DNA reads TGTGCCAGCACCAGGGGGTCGTCGGTAGATACGCAGTATTTT. The full variable domain, in which reference TRBV28 and TRBJ2-3 provide the parts outside the CDR3, is DVKVTQSSRYLVKRTGEKVFLECVQDMDHENMFWYRQDPGLGLRLIYFSYDVKMKEKGDIPEGYSVSREKKERFSLILESASTNQTSMYLCASTRGSSVDTQYFGPGTRLTVL.

This clone came up once. This rearrangement joins TRBV6-5 to TRBJ2-7; the D is unclear. Germline V gene lookup returns CDR1 MNHEY and CDR2 SVGAGI. Trimming pared 5 bases from V and 3 bases from J, leaving 8 bases between. CDR3 size: 12 residues. The CDR3: CASSPADYEQYF. The CDR3 DNA follows: TGTGCCAGCAGTCCAGCTGACTACGAGCAGTACTTC.

As for this clone: The identical CDR3 is also encoded by other nucleotide sequences in the sample. The chain couples TRBV9 to TRBJ2-3; no clear D gene. Germline V lookup: CDR1 SGDLS, CDR2 YYNGEE. Trimming left V 2 bases short and J 0 bases short, with 4 bases between. This CDR3 contains 13 residues. DNA of the CDR3: TGTGCCAGCAGCGTTGGCAGCACAGATACGCAGTATTTT. Protein sequence: CASSVGSTDTQYF.

The rearrangement uses TRBV4-3 and TRBJ2-1, with 13 nucleotides matching TRBD2. The junction had 1 base not matched to a gene; V was cut back by 0 bases and J by 5 bases. Looked up from germline, CDR1 is LGHNA and CDR2 is YSLEER. The CDR3 loop spans 16 amino acids. CDR3 nucleotides: TGCGCCAGCAGCCAAGAGGGACTAGCGGGGCACAATGAGCAGTTCTTC. The encoded protein is CASSQEGLAGHNEQFF.

This clone was counted ten times or more. The chain recombines TRBV4-1 with TRBJ2-5, with TRBD1 identical over 7 bases. This CDR3 has 14 amino acids. From germline, CDR1 is MGHRA and CDR2 YSYEKL. V dropped 4 bases and J dropped 2; count of bases not matched to a gene: 4. The CDR3 DNA is TGCGCCAGCAGCCTCACACAGGGGCAAGAGACCCAGTACTTC. It specifies CASSLTQGQETQYF.

The rearrangement joins TRBV10-3 to TRBJ1-3; TRBD1 aligns across 7 bases. Germline trimming cut 1 base from V and 3 bases from J; bases unmatched to any gene: 3. The length of the CDR3 is 15 residues. Looked up from germline, CDR1 is ENHRY and CDR2 is SYGVKD. The CDR3 coding sequence is TGTGCCATCAGTGAGTTGGGACAGAGTGGAAACACCATATATTTT. It is translated as CAISELGQSGNTIYF.

The rearrangement joins TRBV27 to TRBJ2-2; 9 nucleotides line up with TRBD1. The V and J ends lost 5 bases and 6 bases, in that order; junction bases with no gene match: 10. The CDR3 is made up of 16 amino acids. Germline-derived CDR1 and CDR2 are MNHEY and SMNVEV (reference sequence). CDR3 DNA sequence: TGTGCCAGCAGTCCTCGGGACAGGGAGGGAGCCGGGGAGCTGTTTTTT. This codes for CASSPRDREGAGELFF.

CDR3 residues: CASSQQLRENSPLHF. CDR3 DNA sequence: TGTGCCAGCAGCCAACAACTCCGTGAGAATTCACCCCTCCACTTT. The rearrangement joins TRBV4-2 to TRBJ1-6; no clear D. This CDR3 contains 15 residues. The germline gives CDR1 LGHNA, CDR2 YNFKEQ. Deletions cut 2 bases from V and 7 bases from J, with 12 bases between.

The chain couples TRBV19 to TRBJ2-3; maybe TRBD2 (5 bases). Per the germline V gene, CDR1 is LNHDA and CDR2 is SQIVND (reference sequence). Deletions cut 2 bases from V and 0 bases from J, with 12 bases between. This CDR3 has 16 residues. The CDR3 coding sequence is TGTGCCAGTAGTATACGGGAAGCGGCGAGCACAGATACGCAGTATTTT. Translation: CASSIREAASTDTQYF.

The V gene is TRBV7-8, the J gene TRBJ1-1; TRBD1 agrees at 10 bases. Germline CDR1 is SGHVS and CDR2 is FQNEAQ. The CDR3 runs to 17 residues. Losses at the gene ends were 4 bases for V and 5 bases for J; bases not matched to a gene: 13. The CDR3 sequence: CASSYPTSGQGGTEAFF. The CDR3 DNA follows: TGTGCCAGCAGCTATCCCACCTCCGGACAGGGGGGAACTGAAGCTTTCTTT. The full variable domain, with the rest looked up from reference TRBV7-8 and TRBJ1-1, is GAGVSQSPRYKVAKRGQDVALRCDPISGHVSLFWYQQALGQGPEFLTYFQNEAQLDKSGLPSDRFFAERPEGSVSTLKIQRTQQEDSAVYLCASSYPTSGQGGTEAFFGQGTRLTVV.